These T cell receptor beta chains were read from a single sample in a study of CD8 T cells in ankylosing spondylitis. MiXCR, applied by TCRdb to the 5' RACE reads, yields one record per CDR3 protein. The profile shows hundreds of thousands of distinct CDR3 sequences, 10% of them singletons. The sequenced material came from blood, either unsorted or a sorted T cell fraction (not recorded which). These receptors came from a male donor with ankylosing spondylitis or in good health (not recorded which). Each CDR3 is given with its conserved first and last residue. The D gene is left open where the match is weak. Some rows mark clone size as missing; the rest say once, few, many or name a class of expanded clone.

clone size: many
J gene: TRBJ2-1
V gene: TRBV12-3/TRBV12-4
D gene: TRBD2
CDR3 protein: CASSLLGGGRNEQFF
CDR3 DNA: TGTGCCAGCAGTTTGCTCGGGGGGGGCCGCAATGAGCAGTTCTTC

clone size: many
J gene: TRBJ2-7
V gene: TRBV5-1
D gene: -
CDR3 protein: CASSYQGSYEQYF
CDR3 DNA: TGCGCCAGCAGCTACCAGGGGTCCTACGAGCAGTACTTC

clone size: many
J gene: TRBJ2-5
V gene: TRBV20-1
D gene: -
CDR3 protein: CSARDRGTAQETQYF
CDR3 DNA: TGCAGTGCTAGAGATCGGGGGACCGCCCAAGAGACCCAGTACTTC

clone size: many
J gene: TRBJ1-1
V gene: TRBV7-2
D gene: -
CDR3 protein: CASSPGTRSEAFF
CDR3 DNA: TGTGCCAGCAGCCCGGGGACAAGGAGTGAAGCTTTCTTT

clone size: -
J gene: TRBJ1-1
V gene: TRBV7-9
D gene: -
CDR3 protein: CASSLAGAITEAFF
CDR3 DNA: TGTGCCAGCAGCTTAGCTGGGGCAATAACTGAAGCTTTCTTT

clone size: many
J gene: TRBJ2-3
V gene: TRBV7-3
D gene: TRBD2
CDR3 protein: CASSLSGGGAIDTQYF
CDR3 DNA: TGTGCCAGCAGCTTAAGTGGCGGGGGGGCCATAGATACGCAGTATTTT

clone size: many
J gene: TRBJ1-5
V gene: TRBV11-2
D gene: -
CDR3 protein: CASSLGTGPNQPQHF
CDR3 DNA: TGTGCCAGCAGCTTGGGCACAGGGCCCAATCAGCCCCAGCATTTT

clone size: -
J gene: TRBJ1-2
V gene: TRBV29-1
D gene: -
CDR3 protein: CSVATAQNYGYTF
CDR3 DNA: TGCAGCGTTGCTACAGCTCAAAACTATGGCTACACCTTC

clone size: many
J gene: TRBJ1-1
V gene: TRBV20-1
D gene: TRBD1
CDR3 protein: CSVLTGALNTEAFF
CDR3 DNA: TGCAGTGTTTTGACAGGGGCCCTGAACACTGAAGCTTTCTTT

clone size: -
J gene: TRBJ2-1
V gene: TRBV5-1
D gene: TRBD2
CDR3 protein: CASSLTPSGSYNEQFF
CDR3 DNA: TGCGCCAGCAGCTTGACTCCTAGCGGATCTTACAATGAGCAGTTCTTC

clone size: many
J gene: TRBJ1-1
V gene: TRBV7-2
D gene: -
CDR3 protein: CASSFASTEAFF
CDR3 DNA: TGTGCCAGCAGCTTCGCGTCGACAGAAGCTTTCTTT

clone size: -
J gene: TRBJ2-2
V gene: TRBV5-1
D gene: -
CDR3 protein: CASGLQGTGELFF
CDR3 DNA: TGCGCCAGCGGACTACAGGGGACCGGGGAGCTGTTTTTT

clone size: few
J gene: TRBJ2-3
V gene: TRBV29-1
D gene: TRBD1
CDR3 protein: CSEGQGADTQYF
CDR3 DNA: TGCAGCGAAGGACAGGGGGCAGATACGCAGTATTTT

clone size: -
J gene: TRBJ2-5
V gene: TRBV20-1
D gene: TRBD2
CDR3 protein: CSARKRGGGVGETQYF
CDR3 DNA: TGCAGTGCTAGAAAGCGGGGGGGTGGGGTTGGAGAGACCCAGTACTTC

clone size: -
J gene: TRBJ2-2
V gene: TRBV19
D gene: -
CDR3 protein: CASRPRVAGELFF
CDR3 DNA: TGTGCCAGTAGGCCGCGGGTCGCCGGGGAGCTGTTTTTT

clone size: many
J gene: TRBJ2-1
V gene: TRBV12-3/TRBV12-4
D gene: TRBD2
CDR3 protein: CASSLRLAGIKLFF
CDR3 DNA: TGTGCCAGCAGTTTGCGGCTAGCGGGGATTAAGTTGTTCTTC

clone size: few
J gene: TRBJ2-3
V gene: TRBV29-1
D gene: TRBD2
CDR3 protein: CSAMKLAVADTQYF
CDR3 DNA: TGCAGCGCCATGAAACTAGCGGTAGCAGATACGCAGTATTTT

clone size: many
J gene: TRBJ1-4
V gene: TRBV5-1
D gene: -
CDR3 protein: CASRSATNEKLFF
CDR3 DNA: TGCGCCAGCCGAAGCGCGACTAATGAAAAACTGTTTTTT

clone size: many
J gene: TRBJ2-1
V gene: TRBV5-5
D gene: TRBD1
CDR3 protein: CASSVGQGFSPYLNEQFF
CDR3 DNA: TGTGCCAGCAGCGTCGGACAGGGATTCTCCCCGTACTTGAATGAGCAGTTCTTC

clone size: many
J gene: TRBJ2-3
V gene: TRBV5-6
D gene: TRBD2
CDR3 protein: CASRLSGGVTDTQYF
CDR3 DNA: TGTGCCAGCAGACTTAGCGGGGGGGTCACAGATACGCAGTATTTT

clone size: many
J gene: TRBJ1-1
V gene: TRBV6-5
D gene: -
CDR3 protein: CASIRSGQGTEAFF
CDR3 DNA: TGTGCCAGCATTAGATCAGGGCAGGGCACTGAAGCTTTCTTT

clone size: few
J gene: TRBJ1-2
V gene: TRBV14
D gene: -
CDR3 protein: CASSPTTYANYGYTF
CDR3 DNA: TGTGCCAGCAGCCCAACAACCTACGCTAACTATGGCTACACCTTC

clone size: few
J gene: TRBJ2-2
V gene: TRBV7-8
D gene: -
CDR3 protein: CASSRLFLGENTGELFF
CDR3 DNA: TGTGCCAGCAGCCGCCTATTCCTAGGGGAGAACACCGGGGAGCTGTTTTTT

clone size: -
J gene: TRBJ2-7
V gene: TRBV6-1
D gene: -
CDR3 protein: CASRPIQGAGYEQYF
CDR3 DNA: TGTGCCAGCAGGCCTATACAGGGAGCGGGCTACGAGCAGTACTTC

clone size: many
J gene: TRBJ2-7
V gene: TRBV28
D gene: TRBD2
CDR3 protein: CASSSIAGDRYEQYF
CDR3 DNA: TGTGCCAGCAGCTCCATAGCGGGGGACCGCTACGAGCAGTACTTC

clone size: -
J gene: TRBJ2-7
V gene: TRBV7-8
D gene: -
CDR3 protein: CASSLGTGLWEQYF
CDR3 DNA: TGTGCCAGCAGCCTCGGGACGGGACTGTGGGAGCAGTACTTC